The 27 T cell receptor beta chains below come from one sample, sequenced in a study of T cell changes during pregnancy in multiple sclerosis. Method: immunoSEQ multiplex PCR; TCRdb's copy keeps in-frame clones and lacks some. The sample includes approximately 85,000 clones, roughly 92% of them seen just once. This material consisted of peripheral blood, taken in the first trimester of pregnancy. The receptors were sampled from a female donor with multiple sclerosis, enrolled in a pregnancy study.

The J gene is TRBJ2-7, the V gene TRBV10-3; 8 nucleotides line up with TRBD1. The germline V gene encodes CDR1 ENHRY and CDR2 SYGVKD. The CDR3 extends over 13 amino acids. J gave up 0 bases and V 10 bases, and 5 bases lay outside the gene matches. The chain's CDR3 is CATAGQGSYEQYF. The CDR3 nucleotides are TGTGCCACTGCCGGACAGGGCTCCTACGAGCAGTACTTC.

As concerns this clone: Other DNA sequences in the sample encode the same CDR3. The V gene is TRBV6-5, the J gene TRBJ2-1; 14 bases align to TRBD2. Germline V gene data show CDR1 as MNHEY and CDR2 as SVGAGI. The CDR3 sequence is 16 residues long. The V segment lost 2 bases and the J segment 6 bases; nucleotides outside the gene matches: 3. The CDR3 reads CASSYTGLAGGNEQFF. The CDR3 region has the DNA TGTGCCAGCAGTTACACTGGACTAGCGGGAGGCAATGAGCAGTTCTTC.

The CDR3 DNA sequence: TGTGCCAGCAGCTTAGGGAGCACTGAGCAGTTCTTC. It is translated as CASSLGSTEQFF. The V and J genes are TRBV7-8 and TRBJ2-1; D gene ambiguous. The CDR3 loop spans 12 amino acids. Germline assignment: CDR1 SGHVS and CDR2 FQNEAQ. Deletions cut 1 base from V and 9 bases from J, with 7 bases between.

The chain uses TRBV5-1 and TRBJ1-1, with D tentatively TRBD1 (5 bases). The V end was cut by 7 bases, the J end by 2 bases, with 12 bases between. CDR3 length: 13 residues. Germline lookup yields CDR1 SGHRS and CDR2 YFSETQ. The CDR3 is CASGIRVNTEAFF. The CDR3 DNA reads as TGCGCCAGCGGTATCAGGGTTAACACTGAAGCTTTCTTT.

The J gene is TRBJ2-1, the V gene TRBV5-3; 7 nucleotides line up with TRBD2. TRBV5-3 is known as an ORF, though its function is uncertain. The V segment lost 4 bases and the J segment 2 bases; nucleotides outside the gene matches: 9. The CDR3 contains 16 residues. The CDR3 nucleotides read TGTGCCAGAAGCCACCTTGGCGGGGGAACCTACAATGAGCAGTTCTTC. Its translation: CARSHLGGGTYNEQFF.

With regard to this clone: Sequence at one end of the junction differs from germline and may be a read error. The chain carries TRBV15 and TRBJ2-7; perhaps TRBD2 as D (6 bases). Germline assignment: CDR1 LNHNV and CDR2 YYDKDF (reference sequence). This CDR3 has 15 amino acids. The CDR3 DNA reads TGTGCCACCAGCTTCCCTTTTGGAGGGGCCTACAAGCAGTACTTC. Protein sequence: CATSFPFGGAYKQYF.

This clone was seen once. The rearrangement links TRBV7-3 to TRBJ2-1, with D perhaps matching TRBD1 (6 bases). Germline values: CDR1 SGHTA, CDR2 FQGTGA. V lost 2 bases to trimming and J lost 5 bases, with 13 bases between them. This CDR3 is 15 amino acids long. In DNA form, the CDR3 reads TGTGCCAGCAGCTTAGGGCAGGGGCCGCACAATGAGCAGTTCTTC. It specifies CASSLGQGPHNEQFF. Drawing the rest from reference TRBV7-3 and TRBJ2-1, the complete variable domain is GAGVSQTPSNKVTEKGKYVELRCDPISGHTALYWYRQSLGQGPEFLIYFQGTGAADDSGLPNDRFFAVRPEGSVSTLKIQRTERGDSAVYLCASSLGQGPHNEQFFGPGTRLTVL.

In DNA form, the CDR3 reads TGTGCCATCAGTGAGTCCGGGGGGCAAAAGCATAACGAGCAGTACTTC. Its protein is CAISESGGQKHNEQYF. The gene calls are TRBV10-3 and TRBJ2-7; TRBD2 might be the D (7 bases). V was clipped by 0 bases and J by 5 bases, with 17 bases between them. The V gene's germline CDR1 is ENHRY and CDR2 SYGVKD. This CDR3 region has 16 residues.

This clone was detected a few times. The chain joins TRBV19 to TRBJ1-5; D unclear. The germline gives CDR1 LNHDA, CDR2 SQIVND (reference sequence). Trimming cost V 8 bases and J 4 bases, with 15 bases left between them. CDR3 length: 14 amino acids. CDR3 residues: CASDDDKLNQPQHF. Here the CDR3 DNA reads TGTGCCAGTGACGACGACAAACTGAATCAGCCCCAGCATTTT.

In DNA form, the CDR3 reads TGCGCCAGCGACAGTCCCCCGGTACGCAGGGGCCCGAACACTGAAGCTTTCTTT. Its protein product is CASDSPPVRRGPNTEAFF. The chain links TRBV4-3 to TRBJ1-1, with D perhaps matching TRBD1 (6 bases). Germline V gene sequence: CDR1 LGHNA, CDR2 YSLEER. CDR3 size: 18 residues. V was shortened by 8 bases and J by 1 base, with 26 bases between the two germline ends.

The chain combines TRBV29-1 with TRBJ1-1; the D gene is possibly TRBD1 (5 bases). CDR3 length equals 13 residues. Per the germline V gene, CDR1 is SQVTM and CDR2 is ANQGSEA. V lost 6 bases, J lost 3 bases, and 14 bases lay in between. CDR3 sequence (DNA): TGCAGCGTGTTGCGGGGGTCGGACACTGAAGCTTTCTTT. It yields the protein CSVLRGSDTEAFF. Full variable domain (rest looked up from reference TRBV29-1 and TRBJ1-1): SAVISQKPSRDICQRGTSLTIQCQVDSQVTMMFWYRQQPGQSLTLIATANQGSEATYESGFVIDKFPISRPNLTFSTLTVSNMSPEDSSIYLCSVLRGSDTEAFFGQGTRLTVV.

V is TRBV5-4 and J is TRBJ2-7; 11 bases map to TRBD1. CDR3 length equals 14 residues. The germline V gene has CDR1 SGHNT and CDR2 YYREEE (reference sequence). V was clipped by 6 bases and J by 2 bases; unmatched bases: 4. The CDR3 here is CASKPGQGAYEQYF. Here the CDR3 DNA reads TGTGCCAGCAAACCGGGACAGGGGGCCTACGAGCAGTACTTC.

The gene calls are TRBV6-5 and TRBJ1-5; 7 positions match TRBD1. This CDR3 region has 14 residues. Losses at the gene ends were 6 bases for V and 7 bases for J; bases not matched to a gene: 9. Germline loops: CDR1 MNHEY, CDR2 SVGAGI. As DNA, the CDR3 is TGTGCCAGCAGCTACGACAGGGTTGACCAGCCCCAGCATTTT. Translated, it gives CASSYDRVDQPQHF.

The chain carries TRBV18 and TRBJ2-2; perhaps TRBD1 as D (5 bases). Deletions cut 3 bases from V and 2 bases from J, with 16 bases between. This CDR3 region has 17 residues. Germline-derived CDR1 and CDR2 are KGHSH and LQKENI. The CDR3 nucleotides read TGTGCCAGCTCACCCCATCCACCGGACACTAACACCGGGGAGCTGTTTTTT. Amino acid sequence: CASSPHPPDTNTGELFF.

This chain uses TRBV5-4 with TRBJ2-3; TRBD2 matches 12 bases. The length of the CDR3 is 17 residues. Unmatched junction bases numbered 10, after V lost 3 bases and J lost 5 bases. Looked up from germline, CDR1 is SGHNT and CDR2 is YYREEE (reference sequence). The DNA for the CDR3 is TGTGCCAGCAGCTCCCGACCTAGCGGGGGGGCCGGAGATACGCAGTATTTT. The encoded protein is CASSSRPSGGAGDTQYF.

The chain carries TRBV5-1 and TRBJ1-5, with TRBD1 matching 8 bases. The trim removed 3 bases at V and 0 bases at J, leaving 2 bases unmatched. CDR1 is SGHRS and CDR2 is YFSETQ in the germline V gene. The CDR3 totals 15 residues. The CDR3 protein is CASSSGQGSNQPQHF. The CDR3 bases are TGCGCCAGCAGCTCAGGACAGGGTAGCAATCAGCCCCAGCATTTT. Variable domain in full (rest from reference TRBV5-1 and TRBJ1-5): KAGVTQTPRYLIKTRGQQVTLSCSPISGHRSVSWYQQTPGQGLQFLFEYFSETQRNKGNFPGRFSGRQFSNSRSEMNVSTLELGDSALYLCASSSGQGSNQPQHFGDGTRLSIL.

The rearrangement links TRBV5-1 to TRBJ1-4, with 7 bases identical to TRBD1. With 3 bases clipped from V and 7 bases from J, the junction kept 6 bases outside the gene matches. The CDR3 extends over 14 amino acids. In germline, CDR1 is SGHRS, CDR2 YFSETQ. CDR3 region: CASSSRDSFEKLFF. In DNA, the CDR3 is TGCGCCAGCAGCTCAAGGGACAGTTTTGAAAAACTGTTTTTT. The whole variable domain, remainder taken from reference TRBV5-1 and TRBJ1-4, is KAGVTQTPRYLIKTRGQQVTLSCSPISGHRSVSWYQQTPGQGLQFLFEYFSETQRNKGNFPGRFSGRQFSNSRSEMNVSTLELGDSALYLCASSSRDSFEKLFFGSGTQLSVL.

Remarks on this clone: This specimen includes other DNA sequences encoding the same CDR3. The V call is TRBV5-1, the J call TRBJ1-1; TRBD1 is a possible D gene (6 bases). Germline assignment: CDR1 SGHRS and CDR2 YFSETQ. The CDR3 has 13 residues. The V gene lost 4 bases and the J gene lost 1 base, with 8 bases spanning the gap. The CDR3 region has the DNA TGCGCCAGCAGCCTGGACAGGAACACTGAAGCTTTCTTT. Translated: CASSLDRNTEAFF. The full variable domain, rest sourced from reference TRBV5-1 and TRBJ1-1, is KAGVTQTPRYLIKTRGQQVTLSCSPISGHRSVSWYQQTPGQGLQFLFEYFSETQRNKGNFPGRFSGRQFSNSRSEMNVSTLELGDSALYLCASSLDRNTEAFFGQGTRLTVV.

The chain is built from TRBV7-9 and TRBJ2-2; 15 bases agree with TRBD2. After removal of 5 bases from V and 1 base from J, the junction contained 8 bases not matched to a gene. In germline, CDR1 is SEHNR, CDR2 FQNEAQ (reference sequence). This CDR3 spans 19 amino acids. CDR3 region: CASSPPAGLAGGNTGELFF. The CDR3 DNA follows: TGTGCCAGCAGCCCCCCCGCGGGACTAGCGGGAGGGAACACCGGGGAGCTGTTTTTT.

V and J are TRBV18 and TRBJ1-2, with 9 bases that match TRBD1. This CDR3 has 17 amino acids. Germline trimming cut 0 bases from V and 3 bases from J; bases unmatched to any gene: 8. The germline V gene encodes CDR1 KGHSH and CDR2 LQKENI. The chain's CDR3 is CASSPPPSRDRDYGYTF. In DNA form, the CDR3 reads TGTGCCAGCTCACCACCGCCGTCGAGGGACAGGGACTATGGCTACACCTTC.

The chain has TRBV5-6 and TRBJ1-2, with 7 bases that match TRBD1. The junction had 5 bases not matched to a gene; V was cut back by 0 bases and J by 12 bases. This CDR3 has 12 residues. Per the germline V gene, CDR1 is SGHDT and CDR2 is YYEEEE. The CDR3 nucleotides are TGTGCCAGCAGCTTGGGGCAGGGGGAGAACACCTTC. Amino acids: CASSLGQGENTF.

The CDR3 region is CASSQDLNSYEQYF. In nucleotides, the CDR3 is TGCGCCAGCAGCCAAGACCTTAACTCCTACGAGCAGTACTTC. The chain employs TRBV4-1 and TRBJ2-7; D gene ambiguous. V lost 0 bases and J 0 bases, leaving 6 bases between the germline ends. The CDR3 is 14 amino acids. Germline CDR1 and CDR2: MGHRA and YSYEKL.

The chain combines TRBV30 with TRBJ1-2; a weak D match, TRBD1 (6 bases). Germline V lookup: CDR1 GTSNPN, CDR2 SVGIG (reference sequence). V gave up 3 bases and J gave up 1 base, with 15 bases separating them. This CDR3 contains 15 residues. The CDR3 region has the DNA TGTGCCTGGAGATACCCCACAGGGATTAACTATGGCTACACCTTC. Protein product: CAWRYPTGINYGYTF. Full variable domain (outside the CDR3, taken from reference TRBV30 and TRBJ1-2): SQTIHQWPATLVQPVGSPLSLECTVEGTSNPNLYWYRQAAGRGLQLLFYSVGIGQISSEVPQNLSASRPQDRQFILSSKKLLLSDSGFYLCAWRYPTGINYGYTFGSGTRLTVV.

This clone was seen just once. The chain recombines TRBV14 with TRBJ2-2; D is unclear. CDR1 and CDR2 from the germline V gene are SGHDN and FVKESK. V gave up 0 bases and J gave up 7 bases, with 9 bases separating them. This CDR3 contains 14 residues. As DNA, the CDR3 is TGTGCCAGCAGCCAAGATCCAAGCCGCGGGGAGCTGTTTTTT. This sequence encodes CASSQDPSRGELFF.

The CDR3 loop is CASRDRGGTNTGELFF. As DNA, the CDR3 is TGTGCCAGCAGGGATAGGGGGGGTACGAACACCGGGGAGCTGTTTTTT. The chain recombines TRBV28 with TRBJ2-2, with D possibly being TRBD2 (7 bases). The germline V gene encodes CDR1 MDHEN and CDR2 SYDVKM. The CDR3 has 16 amino acids. V lost 6 bases and J lost 0, with 14 bases in between.

J is TRBJ1-5 and V is TRBV6-6; D might be TRBD1 (6 bases). The germline V and J ends were trimmed by 1 base and 0 bases, with 7 bases remaining between them. Looked up from germline, CDR1 is MNHNY and CDR2 is SVGAGI (reference sequence). The CDR3 length is 15 residues. The DNA for the CDR3 is TGTGCCAGCAGTTACTGGACAGTTAGCAATCAGCCCCAGCATTTT. This sequence encodes CASSYWTVSNQPQHF.

This clone was counted a few times. The J gene is TRBJ1-1, the V gene TRBV7-2, with D maybe TRBD1 (5 bases). CDR3 size: 15 residues. The germline gives CDR1 SGHTA, CDR2 FQGNSA. Trimming removed 5 bases at V and 5 bases at J, with 18 bases between. The CDR3 is CASSRGVGVITEAFF. In DNA, the CDR3 is TGTGCCAGCAGCCGAGGCGTAGGGGTGATTACTGAAGCTTTCTTT.